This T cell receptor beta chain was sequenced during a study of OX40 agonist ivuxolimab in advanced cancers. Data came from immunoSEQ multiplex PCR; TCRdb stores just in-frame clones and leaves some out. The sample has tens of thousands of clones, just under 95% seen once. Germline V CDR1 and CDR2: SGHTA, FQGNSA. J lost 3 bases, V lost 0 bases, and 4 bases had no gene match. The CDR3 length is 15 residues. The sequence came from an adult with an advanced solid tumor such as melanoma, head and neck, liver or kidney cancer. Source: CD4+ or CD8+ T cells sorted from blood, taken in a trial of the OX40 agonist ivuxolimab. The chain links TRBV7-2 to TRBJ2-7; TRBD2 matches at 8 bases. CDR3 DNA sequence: TGTGCCAGCAGCTTAGCAGCGGGGGAGAACTACGAGCAGTACTTC. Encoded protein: CASSLAAGENYEQYF. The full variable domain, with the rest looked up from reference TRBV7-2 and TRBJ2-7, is GAGVSQSPSNKVTEKGKDVELRCDPISGHTALYWYRQSLGQGLEFLIYFQGNSAPDKSGLPSDRFSAERTGGSVSTLTIQRTQQEDSAVYLCASSLAAGENYEQYFGPGTRLTVT.